This T cell receptor beta chain was identified in a study of control samples from healthy donors and cancer patients. The V gene's germline CDR1 is MDHEN and CDR2 SYDVKM. Trimming removed 4 bases at V and 3 bases at J, with 16 bases between. This CDR3 has 15 amino acids. Profiling relied on immunoSEQ multiplex PCR, and the TCRdb table lists in-frame clones only, not all of them. Of about 51,000 clones listed, more than 70% were seen once; the top ten hold 1.6%. The chain employs TRBV28 and TRBJ2-7; no definite D call. The sequenced sample consisted of PBMCs. This receptor was identified in a man aged 35 to 55 with colorectal cancer. The CDR3 is CASSYTKGFDYEQYF. CDR3 DNA sequence: TGTGCCAGCAGTTATACCAAGGGATTTGACTACGAGCAGTACTTC. The variable domain in full, completed from reference TRBV28 and TRBJ2-7, reads DVKVTQSSRYLVKRTGEKVFLECVQDMDHENMFWYRQDPGLGLRLIYFSYDVKMKEKGDIPEGYSVSREKKERFSLILESASTNQTSMYLCASSYTKGFDYEQYFGPGTRLTVT.